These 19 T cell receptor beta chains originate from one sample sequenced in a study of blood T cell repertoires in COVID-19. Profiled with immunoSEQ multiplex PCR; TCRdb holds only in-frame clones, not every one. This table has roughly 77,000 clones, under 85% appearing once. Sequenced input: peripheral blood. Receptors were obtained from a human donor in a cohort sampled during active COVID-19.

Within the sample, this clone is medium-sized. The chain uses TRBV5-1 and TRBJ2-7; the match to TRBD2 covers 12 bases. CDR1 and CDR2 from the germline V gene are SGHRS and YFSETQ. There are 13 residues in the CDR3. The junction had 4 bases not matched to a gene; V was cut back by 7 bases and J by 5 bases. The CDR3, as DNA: TGCGCCAGCCAACTAGCGGGGGGTCACGAGCAGTACTTC. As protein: CASQLAGGHEQYF.

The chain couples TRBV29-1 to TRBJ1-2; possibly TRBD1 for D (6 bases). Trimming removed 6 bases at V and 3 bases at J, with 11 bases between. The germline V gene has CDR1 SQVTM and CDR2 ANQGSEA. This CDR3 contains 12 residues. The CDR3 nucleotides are TGCAGCGTCCGGGACATCTACTATGGCTACACCTTC. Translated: CSVRDIYYGYTF. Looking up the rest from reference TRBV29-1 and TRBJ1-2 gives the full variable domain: SAVISQKPSRDICQRGTSLTIQCQVDSQVTMMFWYRQQPGQSLTLIATANQGSEATYESGFVIDKFPISRPNLTFSTLTVSNMSPEDSSIYLCSVRDIYYGYTFGSGTRLTVV.

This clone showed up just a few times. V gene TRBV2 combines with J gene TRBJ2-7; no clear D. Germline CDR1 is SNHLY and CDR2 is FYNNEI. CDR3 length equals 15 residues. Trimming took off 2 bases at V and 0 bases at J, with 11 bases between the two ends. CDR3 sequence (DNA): TGTGCCAGCAGTGAAAGCCCCGGTCTCTCCTACGAGCAGTACTTC. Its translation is CASSESPGLSYEQYF.

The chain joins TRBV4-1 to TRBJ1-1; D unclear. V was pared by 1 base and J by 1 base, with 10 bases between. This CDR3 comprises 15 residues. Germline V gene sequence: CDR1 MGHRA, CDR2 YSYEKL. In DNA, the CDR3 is TGCGCCAGCAGCCAAGTTTCACAATGGAACACTGAAGCTTTCTTT. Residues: CASSQVSQWNTEAFF.

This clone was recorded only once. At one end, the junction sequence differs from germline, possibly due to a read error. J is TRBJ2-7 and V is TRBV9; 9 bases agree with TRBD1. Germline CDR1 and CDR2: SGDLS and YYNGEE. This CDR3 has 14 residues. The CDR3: CASSQQGASSEQYF. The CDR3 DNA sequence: TGTGCCAGCAGTCAACAGGGGGCTTCCTCCGAGCAGTACTTC. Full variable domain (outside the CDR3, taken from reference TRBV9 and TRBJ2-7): DSGVTQTPKHLITATGQRVTLRCSPRSGDLSVYWYQQSLDQGLQFLIQYYNGEERAKGNILERFSAQQFPDLHSELNLSSLELGDSALYFCASSQQGASSEQYFGPGTRLTVT.

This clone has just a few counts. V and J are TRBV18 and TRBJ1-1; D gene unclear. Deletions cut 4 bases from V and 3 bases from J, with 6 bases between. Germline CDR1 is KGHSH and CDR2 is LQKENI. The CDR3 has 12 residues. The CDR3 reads CASSQGDTEAFF. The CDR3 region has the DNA TGTGCCAGCTCACAAGGAGACACTGAAGCTTTCTTT. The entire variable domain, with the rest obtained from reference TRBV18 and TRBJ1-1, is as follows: NAGVMQNPRHLVRRRGQEARLRCSPMKGHSHVYWYRQLPEEGLKFMVYLQKENIIDESGMPKERFSAEFPKEGPSILRIQQVVRGDSAAYFCASSQGDTEAFFGQGTRLTVV.

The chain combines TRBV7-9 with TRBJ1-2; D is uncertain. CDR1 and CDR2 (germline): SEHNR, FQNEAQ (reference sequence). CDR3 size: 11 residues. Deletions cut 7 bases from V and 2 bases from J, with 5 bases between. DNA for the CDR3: TGTGCCAGCAATTCAAACTATGGCTACACCTTC. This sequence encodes CASNSNYGYTF.

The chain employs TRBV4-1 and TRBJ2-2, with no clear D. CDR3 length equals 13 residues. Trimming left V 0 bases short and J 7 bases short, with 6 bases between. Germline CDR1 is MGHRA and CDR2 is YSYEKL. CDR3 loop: CASSQDSVGELFF. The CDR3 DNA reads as TGCGCCAGCAGCCAAGATTCGGTCGGGGAGCTGTTTTTT.

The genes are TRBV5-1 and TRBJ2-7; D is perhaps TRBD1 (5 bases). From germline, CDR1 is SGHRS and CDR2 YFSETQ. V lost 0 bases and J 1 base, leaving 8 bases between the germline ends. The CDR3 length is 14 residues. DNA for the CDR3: TGCGCCAGCAGCTTGGGGACATTTTCCTACGAGCAGTACTTC. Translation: CASSLGTFSYEQYF.

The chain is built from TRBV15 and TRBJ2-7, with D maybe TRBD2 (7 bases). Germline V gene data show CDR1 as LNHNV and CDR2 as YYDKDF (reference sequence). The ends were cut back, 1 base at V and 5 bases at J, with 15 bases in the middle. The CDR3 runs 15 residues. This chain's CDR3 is CATSRAGGKGDEQYF. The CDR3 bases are TGTGCCACCAGCAGAGCCGGGGGGAAGGGGGACGAGCAGTACTTC.

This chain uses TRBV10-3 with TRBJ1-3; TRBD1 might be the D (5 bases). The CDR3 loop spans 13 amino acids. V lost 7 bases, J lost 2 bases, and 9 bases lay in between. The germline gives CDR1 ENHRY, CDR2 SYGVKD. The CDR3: CAINSGPGNTIYF. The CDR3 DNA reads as TGTGCCATCAATTCAGGGCCTGGAAACACCATATATTTT.

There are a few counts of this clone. CDR3 coding DNA: TGCGCCAGCAGTGAGCTGACAGGCGGCGCTGAAGCTTTCTTT. Translated: CASSELTGGAEAFF. The rearrangement joins TRBV10-1 to TRBJ1-1; D may be TRBD1 (6 bases). The CDR3 is made up of 14 amino acids. Per germline, CDR1 WNHNN and CDR2 SYGVQD (reference sequence). V lost 2 bases and J 6 bases, leaving 13 bases between the germline ends.

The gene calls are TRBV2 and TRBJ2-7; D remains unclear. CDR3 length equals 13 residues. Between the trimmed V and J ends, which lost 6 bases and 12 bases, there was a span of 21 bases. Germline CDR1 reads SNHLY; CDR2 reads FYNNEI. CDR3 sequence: CASSATRSPPGYF. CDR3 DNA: TGTGCCAGCAGCGCGACAAGGTCCCCTCCTGGGTACTTC. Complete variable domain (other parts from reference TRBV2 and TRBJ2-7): EPEVTQTPSHQVTQMGQEVILRCVPISNHLYFYWYRQILGQKVEFLVSFYNNEISEKSEIFDDQFSVERPDGSNFTLKIRSTKLEDSAMYFCASSATRSPPGYFGPGTRLTVT.

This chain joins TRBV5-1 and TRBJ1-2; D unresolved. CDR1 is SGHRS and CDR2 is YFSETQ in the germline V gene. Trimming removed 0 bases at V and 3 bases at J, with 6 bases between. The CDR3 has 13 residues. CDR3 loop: CASSLAQDYGYTF. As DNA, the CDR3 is TGCGCCAGCAGCTTGGCGCAGGACTATGGCTACACCTTC.

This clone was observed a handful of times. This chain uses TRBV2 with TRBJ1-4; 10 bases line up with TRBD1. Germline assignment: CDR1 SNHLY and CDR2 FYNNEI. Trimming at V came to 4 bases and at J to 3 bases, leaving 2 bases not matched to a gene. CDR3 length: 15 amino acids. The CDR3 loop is CASSGQGASNEKLFF. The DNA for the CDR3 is TGTGCCAGCAGTGGACAGGGGGCGTCTAATGAAAAACTGTTTTTT.

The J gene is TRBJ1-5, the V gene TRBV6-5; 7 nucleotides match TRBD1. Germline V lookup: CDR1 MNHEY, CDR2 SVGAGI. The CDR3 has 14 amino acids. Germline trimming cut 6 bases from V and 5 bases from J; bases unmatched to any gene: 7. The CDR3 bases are TGTGCCAGCAGGCCCGGGACAGACCATCAGCCCCAGCATTTT. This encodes CASRPGTDHQPQHF.

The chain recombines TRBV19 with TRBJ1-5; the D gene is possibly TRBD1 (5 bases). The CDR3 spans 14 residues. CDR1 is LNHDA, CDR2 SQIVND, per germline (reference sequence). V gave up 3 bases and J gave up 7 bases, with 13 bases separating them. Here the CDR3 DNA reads TGTGCCAGTAGTATGGAGATGGGGGGACAGCCCCAGCATTTT. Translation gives CASSMEMGGQPQHF.

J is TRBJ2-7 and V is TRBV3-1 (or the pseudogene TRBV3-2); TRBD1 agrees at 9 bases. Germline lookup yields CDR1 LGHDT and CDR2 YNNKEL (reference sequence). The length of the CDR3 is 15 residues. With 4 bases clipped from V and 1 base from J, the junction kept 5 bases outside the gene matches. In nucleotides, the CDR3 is TGTGCCAGCAGCCCCCGGGACAGGGTATCCTACGAGCAGTACTTC. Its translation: CASSPRDRVSYEQYF.

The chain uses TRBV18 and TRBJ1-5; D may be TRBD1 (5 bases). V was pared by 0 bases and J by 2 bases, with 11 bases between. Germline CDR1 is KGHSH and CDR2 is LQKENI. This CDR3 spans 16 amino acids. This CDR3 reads CASSPPGRDGNQPQHF. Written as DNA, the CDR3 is TGTGCCAGCTCACCACCGGGCAGGGATGGCAATCAGCCCCAGCATTTT.